This record concerns one TCR beta chain sequence. The repertoire was sequenced with immunoSEQ multiplex PCR; TCRdb's copy has only in-frame clones and lacks some. Altogether just under 300,000 clones are present, approximately 86% being singletons, with the ten largest covering 1% to 1.5%. The data were obtained in a study of blood T cell repertoires in COVID-19. This TCR derives from a man aged 70-80 years with acute or convalescent COVID-19. Source material: peripheral blood.

The CDR3 DNA is TGTGCCAGCAGCTTAACACTAGCGGCGCAGGGTACGCAGTATTTT. It translates to CASSLTLAAQGTQYF. This sequence joins TRBV7-2 and TRBJ2-3; 8 positions agree with TRBD2. The V gene's germline CDR1 is SGHTA and CDR2 FQGNSA. The V segment lost 2 bases and the J segment 8 bases; nucleotides outside the gene matches: 9. The CDR3 covers 15 residues. Looking up the rest from reference TRBV7-2 and TRBJ2-3 gives the full variable domain: GAGVSQSPSNKVTEKGKDVELRCDPISGHTALYWYRQSLGQGLEFLIYFQGNSAPDKSGLPSDRFSAERTGGSVSTLTIQRTQQEDSAVYLCASSLTLAAQGTQYFGPGTRLTVL.